The clone carrying this T cell receptor beta chain was detected only a few times. These data belong to a study of blood T cells in healthy people across ages. A J-beta primer mix and a sample-barcoded 5' primer were used in a second PCR of roughly 7 to 12 cycles. There were at least 2.5 million CDR3-containing paired-end reads obtained from each sample. MiXCR, applied by TCRdb to the 5' RACE reads, yields one record per CDR3 protein. The sample lists over a million distinct CDR3 sequences, 55% to 75% occurring once. V was trimmed by 4 bases and J by 2 bases, leaving 8 bases between them. This CDR3 region has 12 residues. CDR1 SQVTM and CDR2 ANQGSEA come from the germline V gene. Total RNA was extracted at no less than 5.5 micrograms per sample.

This TCR was sampled from a man aged 18 to 29 in good health. Sequencing used blood. The gene calls are TRBV29-1 and TRBJ1-2; D unresolved. This CDR3 reads CSVGAGNYGYTF. The CDR3 region has the DNA TGCAGCGTTGGAGCTGGGAACTATGGCTACACCTTC.